Detailed here is one TCR beta chain. This sample is drawn from a study of blood T cell repertoires in COVID-19. Study-wide context: Spain, Italy and the United States supplied samples that represented acute and convalescent COVID-19. T cells, B-cell-depleted T cells, or PBMCs provided the cDNA or gDNA that served as material.

How the authors handled the data: Estimated nucleated cell counts came from reference gene primer amplification. Clones were read by immunoSEQ multiplex PCR, and TCRdb kept only the in-frame ones, dropping some. That table gives V, J and clone size, and the DNA gave D and trimming. Of 50,000 to 60,000 clones in the sample, over 90% are singletons; the top ten hold more than 8%. Trimming took off 1 base at V and 3 bases at J, with 12 bases between the two ends. The V gene's germline CDR1 is LGHNA and CDR2 YSLEER. The CDR3 runs to 15 residues. The sequencing sample was made of peripheral blood. The sequence was obtained from a woman aged 80 or older with acute or convalescent COVID-19. The chain employs TRBV4-3 and TRBJ1-2; tentative D call: TRBD1 (5 bases). In DNA form, the CDR3 reads TGCGCCAGCAGCCAAGCGCAGGGTAGGGACTATGGCTACACCTTC. Its protein product is CASSQAQGRDYGYTF.